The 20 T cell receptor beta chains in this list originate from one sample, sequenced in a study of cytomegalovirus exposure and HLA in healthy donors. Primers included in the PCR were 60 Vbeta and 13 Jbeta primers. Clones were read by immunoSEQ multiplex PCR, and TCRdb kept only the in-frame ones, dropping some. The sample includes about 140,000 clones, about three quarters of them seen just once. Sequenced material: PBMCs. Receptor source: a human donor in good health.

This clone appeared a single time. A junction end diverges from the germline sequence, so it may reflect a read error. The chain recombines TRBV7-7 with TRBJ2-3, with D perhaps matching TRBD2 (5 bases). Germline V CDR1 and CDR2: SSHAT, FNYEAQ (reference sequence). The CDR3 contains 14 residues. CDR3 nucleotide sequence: TGTGCTAGCAGCTTAGGTTCGGGATCAGATACGCAGTATTTT. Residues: CASSLGSGSDTQYF.

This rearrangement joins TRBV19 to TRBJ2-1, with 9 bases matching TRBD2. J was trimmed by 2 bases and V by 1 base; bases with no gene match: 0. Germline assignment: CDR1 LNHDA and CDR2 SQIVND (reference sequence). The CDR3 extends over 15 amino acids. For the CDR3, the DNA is TGTGCCAGTAGTATAGGACTAGCGGCCTACAATGAGCAGTTCTTC. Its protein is CASSIGLAAYNEQFF. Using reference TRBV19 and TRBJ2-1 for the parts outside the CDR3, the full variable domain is DGGITQSPKYLFRKEGQNVTLSCEQNLNHDAMYWYRQDPGQGLRLIYYSQIVNDFQKGDIAEGYSVSREKKESFPLTVTSAQKNPTAFYLCASSIGLAAYNEQFFGPGTRLTVL.

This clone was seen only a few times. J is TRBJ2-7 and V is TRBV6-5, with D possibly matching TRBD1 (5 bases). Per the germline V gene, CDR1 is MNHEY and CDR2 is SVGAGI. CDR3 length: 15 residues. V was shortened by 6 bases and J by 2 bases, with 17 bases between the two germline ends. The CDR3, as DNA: TGTGCCAGCAGCCAGGCTCAGGGTAGTACCTACGAGCAGTACTTC. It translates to CASSQAQGSTYEQYF.

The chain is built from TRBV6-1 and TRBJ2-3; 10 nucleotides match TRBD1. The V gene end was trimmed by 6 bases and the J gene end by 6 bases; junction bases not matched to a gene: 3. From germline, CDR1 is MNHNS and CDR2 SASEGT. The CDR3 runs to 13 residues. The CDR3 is CASSGTGADTQYF. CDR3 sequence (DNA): TGTGCCAGCAGCGGGACAGGGGCTGATACGCAGTATTTT.

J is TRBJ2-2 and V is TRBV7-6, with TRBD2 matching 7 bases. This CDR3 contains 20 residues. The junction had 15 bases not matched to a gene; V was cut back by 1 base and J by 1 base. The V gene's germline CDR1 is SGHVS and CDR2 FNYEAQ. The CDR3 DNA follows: TGTGCCAGCAGCTTAGACACTTGGTTGACTAGCAGCCAGAACACCGGGGAGCTGTTTTTT. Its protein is CASSLDTWLTSSQNTGELFF.

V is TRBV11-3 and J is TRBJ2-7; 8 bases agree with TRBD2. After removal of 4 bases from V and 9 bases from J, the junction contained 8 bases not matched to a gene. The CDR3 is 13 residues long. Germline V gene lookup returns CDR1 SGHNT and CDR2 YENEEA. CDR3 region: CASSYSAGGGQYF. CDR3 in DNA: TGTGCCAGCAGCTATAGCGCCGGGGGGGGGCAGTACTTC.

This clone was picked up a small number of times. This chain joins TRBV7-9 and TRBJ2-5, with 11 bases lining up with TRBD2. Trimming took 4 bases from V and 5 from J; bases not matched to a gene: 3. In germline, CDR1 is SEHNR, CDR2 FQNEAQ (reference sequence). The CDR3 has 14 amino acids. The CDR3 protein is CASSYSGGAETQYF. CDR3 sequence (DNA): TGTGCCAGCAGCTATAGCGGGGGGGCGGAGACCCAGTACTTC.

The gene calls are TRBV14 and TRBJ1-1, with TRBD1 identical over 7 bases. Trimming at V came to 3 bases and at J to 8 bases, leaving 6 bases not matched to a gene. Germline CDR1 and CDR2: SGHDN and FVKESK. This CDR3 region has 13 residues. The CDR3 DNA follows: TGTGCCAGCAGCCACGTTCGGGACAGAGAAGCTTTCTTT. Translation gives CASSHVRDREAFF.

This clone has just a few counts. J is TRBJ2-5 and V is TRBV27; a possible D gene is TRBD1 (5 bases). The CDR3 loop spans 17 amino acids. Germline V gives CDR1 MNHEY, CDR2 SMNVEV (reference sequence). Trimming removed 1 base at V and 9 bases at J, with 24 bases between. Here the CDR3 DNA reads TGTGCCAGCAGTTTATTCTACATGGGGCTGCCGAAGATGGCCCAGTACTTC. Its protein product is CASSLFYMGLPKMAQYF.

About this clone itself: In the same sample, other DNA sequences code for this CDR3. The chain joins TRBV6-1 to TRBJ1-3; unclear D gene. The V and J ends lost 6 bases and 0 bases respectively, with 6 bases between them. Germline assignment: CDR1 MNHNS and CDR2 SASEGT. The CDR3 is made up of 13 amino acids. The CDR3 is CASSRYSGNTIYF. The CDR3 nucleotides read TGTGCCAGCAGCCGTTACTCTGGAAACACCATATATTTT.

CDR3 in DNA: TGTGCCAGCTCCACTAGCGGGAATAGCTACGAGCAGTACTTC. It is translated as CASSTSGNSYEQYF. The chain couples TRBV10-3 to TRBJ2-5, with TRBD2 matching 10 bases. The closer fit of TRBJ2-7 to the DNA end suggests the J call may be wrong. The germline V gene encodes CDR1 ENHRY and CDR2 SYGVKD. The CDR3 is made up of 14 amino acids.

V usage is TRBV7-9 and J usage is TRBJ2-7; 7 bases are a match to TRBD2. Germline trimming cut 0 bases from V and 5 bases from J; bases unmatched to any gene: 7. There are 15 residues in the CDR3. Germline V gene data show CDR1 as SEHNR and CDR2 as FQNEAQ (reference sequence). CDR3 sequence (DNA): TGTGCCAGCAGCTTAGCGGGAGGGCCTTTCGACGAGCAGTACTTC. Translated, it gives CASSLAGGPFDEQYF.

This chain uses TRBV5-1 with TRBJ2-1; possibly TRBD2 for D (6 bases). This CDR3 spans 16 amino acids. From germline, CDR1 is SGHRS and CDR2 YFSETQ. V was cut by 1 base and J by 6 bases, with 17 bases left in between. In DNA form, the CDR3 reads TGCGCCAGCAGCTTGCTGGGTGCGGGACCAGCCAATGAGCAGTTCTTC. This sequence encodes CASSLLGAGPANEQFF. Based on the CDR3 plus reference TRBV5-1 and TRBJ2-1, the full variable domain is KAGVTQTPRYLIKTRGQQVTLSCSPISGHRSVSWYQQTPGQGLQFLFEYFSETQRNKGNFPGRFSGRQFSNSRSEMNVSTLELGDSALYLCASSLLGAGPANEQFFGPGTRLTVL.

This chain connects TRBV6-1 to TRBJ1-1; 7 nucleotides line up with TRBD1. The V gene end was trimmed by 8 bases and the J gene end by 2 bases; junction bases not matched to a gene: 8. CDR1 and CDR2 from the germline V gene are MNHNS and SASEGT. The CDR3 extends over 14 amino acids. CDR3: CASPRQGGNTEAFF. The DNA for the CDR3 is TGTGCCAGCCCAAGACAGGGAGGTAACACTGAAGCTTTCTTT.

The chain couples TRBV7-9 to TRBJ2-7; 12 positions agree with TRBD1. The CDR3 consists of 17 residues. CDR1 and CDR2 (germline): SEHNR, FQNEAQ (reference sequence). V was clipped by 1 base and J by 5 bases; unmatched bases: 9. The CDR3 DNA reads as TGTGCCAGCAGCTTAGATCTCGGGGACAGGGGGCCCCACGAGCAGTACTTC. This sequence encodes CASSLDLGDRGPHEQYF.

The CDR3 loop reads CASSQTGTGIYGYTF. CDR3 nucleotide sequence: TGTGCCAGCAGCCAAACCGGGACAGGGATATATGGCTACACCTTC. The chain has TRBV4-2 and TRBJ1-2; 9 bases agree with TRBD1. This CDR3 is built from 15 residues. Germline V lookup: CDR1 LGHNA, CDR2 YNFKEQ. With V trimmed by 2 bases and J by 5 bases, 6 bases remained unmatched.

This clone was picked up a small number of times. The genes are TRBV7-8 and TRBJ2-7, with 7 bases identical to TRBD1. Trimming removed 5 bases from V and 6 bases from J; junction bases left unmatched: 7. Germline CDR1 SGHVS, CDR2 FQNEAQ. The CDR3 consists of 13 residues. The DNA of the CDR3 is TGTGCCAGCAGCCTAGAGACAGGGCTCGAGCAGTACTTC. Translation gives CASSLETGLEQYF.

CDR3 bases: TGTGCCAGCAGTTTACAGGGGTACCCCTATAATTCACCCCTCCACTTT. It codes for CASSLQGYPYNSPLHF. The J gene is TRBJ1-6, the V gene TRBV27; TRBD1 might be the D (6 bases). The V end was cut by 2 bases, the J end by 2 bases, with 10 bases between. The CDR3 length is 16 residues. Per germline, CDR1 MNHEY and CDR2 SMNVEV (reference sequence).

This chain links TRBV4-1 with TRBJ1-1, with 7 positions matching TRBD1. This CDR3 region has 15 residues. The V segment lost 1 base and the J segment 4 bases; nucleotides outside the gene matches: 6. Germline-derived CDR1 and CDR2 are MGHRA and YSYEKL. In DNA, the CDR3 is TGCGCCAGCAGCCAAGTAGAGACAGGGCCCACTGAAGCTTTCTTT. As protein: CASSQVETGPTEAFF.

The DNA of the CDR3 is TGTGCCAGTGATAGCGGACCCACAGATACGCAGTATTTT. Translated: CASDSGPTDTQYF. The chain joins TRBV5-4 to TRBJ2-3, with D possibly matching TRBD2 (6 bases). Trimming removed 8 bases from V and 2 bases from J, with 12 bases in between. CDR3 length equals 13 residues. Germline V gene lookup returns CDR1 SGHNT and CDR2 YYREEE (reference sequence).